The entry that follows covers one TCR beta chain sequence. It has no known antigen specificity. Per-base qualities were not stored, and no clone one base away is much larger. These data are taken from a study of CD8 T cells in Susac syndrome (dated by TCRdb to the late 2010s). About the study as a whole: Repertoire sequencing was used to test whether CD8+ T cell activation and differentiation in Susac syndrome was antigen driven. CD8+ T cell repertoire clonality was compared between 11 to 12 healthy donors, approximately 14 Susac syndrome patients and around 15 multiple sclerosis patients.

Counted from cysteine to phenylalanine, this CDR3 has 16 amino acids. The entry retains the CDR3 DNA only, 48 bases that are in frame from base 1. According to the germline V gene (reference sequence), CDR1 reads MNHEY and CDR2 reads SMNVEV. The germline ends are 15 bases apart after V is trimmed by 2 bases and J by 4 bases. Study-level results and caveats: The TCR sequencing and HLA analysis was acknowledged to have included a relatively small number of individuals.

Peripheral blood CD8+ and CD4+ T cells from healthy donors, Susac syndrome patients and multiple sclerosis patients were profiled by high-throughput TCR beta sequencing. The multiple sclerosis controls were treatment-naive patients who had stable or active relapsing-remitting disease and met the revised McDonald criteria. CD8+ TEMRA cells were enriched by FACS, while bulk CD8+ and CD4+ T cells were purified by magnetic negative isolation. Blood was collected in EDTA tubes and processed within 24 hours, with PBMCs isolated through density gradient centrifugation. PBMCs destined for TCR sequencing were cryopreserved in liquid nitrogen and later thawed in a 37 °C water bath. The sorted or isolated CD4+, CD8+ and CD8+ TEMRA cells had a purity of 90% or higher. RNA was extracted with the RNeasy kit and roughly 0.45 to 1 ug was reverse transcribed using random hexamers. The immunoSEQ multiplex PCR assay, which covers 54 Vbeta and 13 Jbeta segments, was used to amplify TCR beta CDR3 regions. PCR amplification bias was corrected by using a synthetic template baseline for primer optimization and computational correction. Per the source publication's procedure: Reads were assigned to V, D and J genes according to IMGT and analyzed in immunoSEQ Analyzer, with only productive sequences retained. Clonality was calculated as one minus the Shannon entropy normalized by log2 of the number of productive unique sequences. For each patient and control, public and private clones were evaluated within the 100 most prevalent clones. Susac-specific clones were defined as absent from healthy and MS cohorts, about 1,000 published viral clones and other ImmuneACCESS disease sequences. TCRdb cleaned the public reads at Q25 with fastp, built clones with MiXCR and kept in-frame beta chains. Records with the same CDR3 protein are collapsed into one entry carrying the most frequent genes and DNA. TCRdb, rather than the study authors, made the V and J calls. Here the sample has roughly 400,000 distinct CDR3 sequences; 75% to 90% occur a single time. Approximately 0.12% of the sample lies in the top ten.

This TCR was recovered from a human donor with multiple sclerosis. The chain is assembled from TRBV27 and TRBJ1-5; 5 matching bases give a weak D call of TRBD1. The sequenced material came from CD8+ T cells from PBMCs. The nucleotide sequence is given as TGTGCCAGCAGTTTAGCGGGGACCCTGAGGAATCAGCCCCAGCATTTT. Its protein product is CASSLAGTLRNQPQHF.